Listed below are T cell receptor beta chains from one sample, sequenced in a study of blood T cell repertoires in COVID-19. This table comes from immunoSEQ multiplex PCR, and its TCRdb copy is limited to in-frame clones, with some not included. Of about 180,000 clones listed, approximately 90% are singletons. The sequenced sample was peripheral blood. The receptors were gathered from a young man who had recovered from COVID-19. CDR3s include the opening cysteine and the closing phenylalanine or tryptophan. Each record gives: CDR3 DNA, CDR3 protein, clone size, J gene, CDR3 length, D gene, V gene. The D gene is left open where the match is weak. A clone size is listed for some rows: how often the clone was seen (once, few, many), or a class if it is expanded.

DNA: TGTGCCAGCTCACCAGGGACAGTAAATTCACCCCTCCACTTT
CDR3: CASSPGTVNSPLHF
size: NA
J: TRBJ1-6
length: 14
D: TRBD1
V: TRBV18

DNA: TGCGCCAGCAGCCAAGAAAGACAGATTAACGAGCAGTACTTC
CDR3: CASSQERQINEQYF
size: once
J: TRBJ2-7
length: 14
D: NA
V: TRBV4-1

DNA: TGCGCCAGCAGCCAAGGGGGACTCCAAGAGACCCAGTACTTC
CDR3: CASSQGGLQETQYF
size: NA
J: TRBJ2-5
length: 14
D: NA
V: TRBV4-1

DNA: TGTGCCAGCAGCAAGGGACTGGGATCCTACAATGAGCAGTTCTTC
CDR3: CASSKGLGSYNEQFF
size: NA
J: TRBJ2-1
length: 15
D: NA
V: TRBV5-6

DNA: TGCGCCAGCAGCCAAGTGGCTAGAGGCAATGAGCAGTTCTTC
CDR3: CASSQVARGNEQFF
size: NA
J: TRBJ2-1
length: 14
D: NA
V: TRBV4-3

DNA: TGTGCCAGCAGCTTGACTAGCGGGGGGATCAATGAGCAGTTCTTC
CDR3: CASSLTSGGINEQFF
size: NA
J: TRBJ2-1
length: 15
D: TRBD2
V: TRBV7-2

DNA: TGTGCCACCAGTCCTAAACCCGGGAGGGCCAACACAGATACGCAGTATTTT
CDR3: CATSPKPGRANTDTQYF
size: NA
J: TRBJ2-3
length: 17
D: TRBD2
V: TRBV24-1

DNA: TGTGCCAGAAGAGGCTCGCAGGGTGGAGACTATGGCTACACCTTC
CDR3: CARRGSQGGDYGYTF
size: NA
J: TRBJ1-2
length: 15
D: NA
V: TRBV5-3

DNA: TGTGCCAGCAGCTACGGACTTCCCAACTCCTACGAGCAGTACTTC
CDR3: CASSYGLPNSYEQYF
size: NA
J: TRBJ2-7
length: 15
D: NA
V: TRBV5-4

DNA: TGTGCCATCAGTGAGTCTCATGATGAGCAGTTCTTC
CDR3: CAISESHDEQFF
size: NA
J: TRBJ2-1
length: 12
D: NA
V: TRBV10-3

DNA: TGCGCCAGCAGCCCTACAGGGACCGAAGCTTTCTTT
CDR3: CASSPTGTEAFF
size: NA
J: TRBJ1-1
length: 12
D: NA
V: TRBV5-1

DNA: TGCAGCGTTGGGGCTCTAGCGAGCACAGATACGCAGTATTTT
CDR3: CSVGALASTDTQYF
size: NA
J: TRBJ2-3
length: 14
D: NA
V: TRBV29-1

DNA: TGTGCCAGCGGCACGGGGATTAGCGGGGGGGCCACAGATACGCAGTATTTT
CDR3: CASGTGISGGATDTQYF
size: NA
J: TRBJ2-3
length: 17
D: TRBD2
V: TRBV7-2

DNA: TGTGCCAGCAGCTTAGGGGGGCACACTGAAGCTTTCTTT
CDR3: CASSLGGHTEAFF
size: NA
J: TRBJ1-1
length: 13
D: NA
V: TRBV11-2

DNA: TGTGCCAGCAGCTTTCGAGGGTCCCCCCAAGAGACCCAGTACTTC
CDR3: CASSFRGSPQETQYF
size: NA
J: TRBJ2-5
length: 15
D: NA
V: TRBV5-4

DNA: TGCGCCAGCAGTGACAAGTGGAGTGGAAACACCATATATTTT
CDR3: CASSDKWSGNTIYF
size: NA
J: TRBJ1-3
length: 14
D: NA
V: TRBV10-2

DNA: TGTGCCAGCAGCCCTACAACCAGACTAGCGGGAATCACAGATACGCAGTATTTT
CDR3: CASSPTTRLAGITDTQYF
size: once
J: TRBJ2-3
length: 18
D: TRBD2
V: TRBV6-2/TRBV6-3

DNA: TGTGCCAGCAGTCCCGGGACTAGCGGATACAATGAGCAGTTCTTC
CDR3: CASSPGTSGYNEQFF
size: few
J: TRBJ2-1
length: 15
D: TRBD2
V: TRBV27

DNA: TGTGCCAGCAGCCTCGACACCCTCGAGCAGTACTTC
CDR3: CASSLDTLEQYF
size: NA
J: TRBJ2-7
length: 12
D: NA
V: TRBV2

DNA: TGTGCCAGCAGCCAAGATCTGAGGTGGCAGGGAACGAACACCGGGGAGCTGTTTTTT
CDR3: CASSQDLRWQGTNTGELFF
size: NA
J: TRBJ2-2
length: 19
D: NA
V: TRBV14

DNA: TGTGCCAGCAGCCGTTTCGTACAGGACACTGAAGCTTTCTTT
CDR3: CASSRFVQDTEAFF
size: NA
J: TRBJ1-1
length: 14
D: NA
V: TRBV6-5

DNA: TGTGCCAGCAGGACCGCGCCAACAGGGACCTACGAGCAGTACTTC
CDR3: CASRTAPTGTYEQYF
size: NA
J: TRBJ2-7
length: 15
D: NA
V: TRBV6-5

DNA: TGCGCCAGCAGCCAAGATCTCAGGGGGTCCTACAATGAGCAGTTCTTC
CDR3: CASSQDLRGSYNEQFF
size: NA
J: TRBJ2-1
length: 16
D: TRBD1
V: TRBV4-3

DNA: TGCGCCAGCAGCCTCGGAAGGGGGAGATTAGGAGAAAAACTGTTTTTT
CDR3: CASSLGRGRLGEKLFF
size: NA
J: TRBJ1-4
length: 16
D: NA
V: TRBV5-1

DNA: TGTGCCAGCCAGGATAGGACAGTCTCTGGAAACACCATATATTTT
CDR3: CASQDRTVSGNTIYF
size: NA
J: TRBJ1-3
length: 15
D: NA
V: TRBV6-6

DNA: TGTGCCAGCAGTTTGACAGGGTCCGGTAATGAAAAACTGTTTTTT
CDR3: CASSLTGSGNEKLFF
size: NA
J: TRBJ1-4
length: 15
D: TRBD1
V: TRBV7-9

DNA: TGTGCCAGCAGCAAAGAGGGGTCGGGCACTGAAGCTTTCTTT
CDR3: CASSKEGSGTEAFF
size: NA
J: TRBJ1-1
length: 14
D: NA
V: TRBV21-1

DNA: TGCAGCGTTGCCACCGGGACAGGAACCTACGAGCAGTACTTC
CDR3: CSVATGTGTYEQYF
size: NA
J: TRBJ2-7
length: 14
D: TRBD1
V: TRBV29-1

DNA: TGTGCCAGCAGTTACAGGGGGCAAGAGACCCAGTACTTC
CDR3: CASSYRGQETQYF
size: NA
J: TRBJ2-5
length: 13
D: TRBD1
V: TRBV12-3/TRBV12-4

DNA: TGCGCCAGCAGCCAAGATGGTGTAGCGGGGGGAGGTCCAGATACGCAGTATTTT
CDR3: CASSQDGVAGGGPDTQYF
size: NA
J: TRBJ2-3
length: 18
D: TRBD2
V: TRBV4-3

DNA: TGCGCCAGCAGCCCGGGACAGGAAGGTTACGAGCAGTACTTC
CDR3: CASSPGQEGYEQYF
size: once
J: TRBJ2-7
length: 14
D: TRBD1
V: TRBV4-1

DNA: TGTGCCAGCAGTCTATTAGCGGTAAACTCCTACGAGCAGTACTTC
CDR3: CASSLLAVNSYEQYF
size: NA
J: TRBJ2-7
length: 15
D: NA
V: TRBV28

DNA: TGCAGCGGCAGGAACCTCTCTAGCGGGAATGAGCAGTTCTTC
CDR3: CSGRNLSSGNEQFF
size: NA
J: TRBJ2-1
length: 14
D: TRBD2
V: TRBV29-1

DNA: TGTGCCAGTAGTATGGAGACTAGCGGGCGCAATGAGCAGTTCTTC
CDR3: CASSMETSGRNEQFF
size: NA
J: TRBJ2-1
length: 15
D: TRBD2
V: TRBV19

DNA: TGTGCCACCAGTTATATGGCTACGCAGTATTTT
CDR3: CATSYMATQYF
size: NA
J: TRBJ2-3
length: 11
D: NA
V: TRBV24-1

DNA: TGTGCCAGTAGTAACCCCCCTGCGGGCACTGAAGCTTTCTTT
CDR3: CASSNPPAGTEAFF
size: NA
J: TRBJ1-1
length: 14
D: NA
V: TRBV19

DNA: TGTGCAAGTCGCCAACAAGCCGGGACAGCCTCCTACGAGCAGTACTTC
CDR3: CASRQQAGTASYEQYF
size: NA
J: TRBJ2-7
length: 16
D: NA
V: TRBV12-2

DNA: TGTGCCAGCAGTGTGACTAGGAGGAAAGAGACCCAGTACTTC
CDR3: CASSVTRRKETQYF
size: NA
J: TRBJ2-5
length: 14
D: NA
V: TRBV28

DNA: TGTGCCATCAGCACAGTGAACACTGAAGCTTTCTTT
CDR3: CAISTVNTEAFF
size: once
J: TRBJ1-1
length: 12
D: NA
V: TRBV10-3

DNA: TGTGCCAGCAGCGGAACAGGGGGTATCTGGACTAGCACAGATACGCAGTATTTT
CDR3: CASSGTGGIWTSTDTQYF
size: NA
J: TRBJ2-3
length: 18
D: TRBD1
V: TRBV5-4

DNA: TGTGCCAGTAGTATAGCTGACAGCTCCTACAATGAGCAGTTCTTC
CDR3: CASSIADSSYNEQFF
size: NA
J: TRBJ2-1
length: 15
D: NA
V: TRBV19

DNA: TGTGCCAGTAGTAGCGACAGGAGGAACACCGGGGAGCTGTTTTTT
CDR3: CASSSDRRNTGELFF
size: NA
J: TRBJ2-2
length: 15
D: NA
V: TRBV19

DNA: TGTGCCAGCAGCTTAGGGGGGCGCGGGGGCAATGAGCAGTTCTTC
CDR3: CASSLGGRGGNEQFF
size: NA
J: TRBJ2-1
length: 15
D: NA
V: TRBV11-3

DNA: TGTGCCAGAAGCTATGAGATGACGAGGGCGAGGGATGGCTACACCTTC
CDR3: CARSYEMTRARDGYTF
size: NA
J: TRBJ1-2
length: 16
D: NA
V: TRBV5-3

DNA: TGTGCCAGCAGCCTCGGGACAAGTAGCAATCAGCCCCAGCATTTT
CDR3: CASSLGTSSNQPQHF
size: once
J: TRBJ1-5
length: 15
D: NA
V: TRBV7-9

DNA: TGTGCCATCGGAGCTGGGGCTAGCGGGAGAAGACTCCATGAGCAGTTCTTC
CDR3: CAIGAGASGRRLHEQFF
size: NA
J: TRBJ2-1
length: 17
D: TRBD2
V: TRBV7-9

DNA: TGTGCCATCCGCCAAGGAGGGGAAGAGACCCAGTACTTC
CDR3: CAIRQGGEETQYF
size: NA
J: TRBJ2-5
length: 13
D: NA
V: TRBV10-3

DNA: TGTGCCAGCAGCTTAGGGTATCGTCAGGGAGGTAACACTGAAGCTTTCTTT
CDR3: CASSLGYRQGGNTEAFF
size: NA
J: TRBJ1-1
length: 17
D: NA
V: TRBV11-2

DNA: TGTGCCAGCAGTGGGACACCGAACACCGGGGAGCTGTTTTTT
CDR3: CASSGTPNTGELFF
size: NA
J: TRBJ2-2
length: 14
D: NA
V: TRBV2

DNA: TGTGCCAGCAGCTTATCTAGCGGCACCTACGAGCAGTACTTC
CDR3: CASSLSSGTYEQYF
size: NA
J: TRBJ2-7
length: 14
D: TRBD2
V: TRBV7-9

DNA: TGTGCCAGCAGCCCTACTAGCGCAGATACGCAGTATTTT
CDR3: CASSPTSADTQYF
size: NA
J: TRBJ2-3
length: 13
D: TRBD2
V: TRBV5-6

DNA: TGTGCCAGCAGTTACATTACCATACTAGCGGGAGAGCCCGATGAGCAGTTCTTC
CDR3: CASSYITILAGEPDEQFF
size: NA
J: TRBJ2-1
length: 18
D: TRBD2
V: TRBV6-2/TRBV6-3

DNA: TGCAGCGTTGACTTGGGACTAGCGGGCTACAATGAGCAGTTCTTC
CDR3: CSVDLGLAGYNEQFF
size: NA
J: TRBJ2-1
length: 15
D: TRBD2
V: TRBV29-1

DNA: TGTGCCTGGGAAGCGGACCAGGAGCGAGATACGCAGTATTTT
CDR3: CAWEADQERDTQYF
size: NA
J: TRBJ2-3
length: 14
D: NA
V: TRBV30